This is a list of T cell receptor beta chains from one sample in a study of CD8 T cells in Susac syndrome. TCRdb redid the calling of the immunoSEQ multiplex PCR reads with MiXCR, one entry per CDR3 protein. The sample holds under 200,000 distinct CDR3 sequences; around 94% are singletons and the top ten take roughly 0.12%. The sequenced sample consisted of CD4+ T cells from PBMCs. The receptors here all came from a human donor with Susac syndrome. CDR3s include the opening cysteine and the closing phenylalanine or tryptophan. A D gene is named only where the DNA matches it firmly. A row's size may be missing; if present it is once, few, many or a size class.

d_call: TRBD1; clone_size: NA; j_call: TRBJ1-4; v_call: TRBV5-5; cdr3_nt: TGTGCCAGCAGCTTGGGCGGACAGGGCCGAAGTGAAAAACTGTTTTTT; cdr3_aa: CASSLGGQGRSEKLFF
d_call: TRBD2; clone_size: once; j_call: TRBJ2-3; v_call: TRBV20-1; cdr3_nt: TGCAGTGCTAGCTCTAGCGGAGGCTCGTCTACGCAGTATTTT; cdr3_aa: CSASSSGGSSTQYF
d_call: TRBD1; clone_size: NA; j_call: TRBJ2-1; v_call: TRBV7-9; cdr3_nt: TGTGCCAGCAGCCAGACAGGGGAGCAGTTCTTC; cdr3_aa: CASSQTGEQFF
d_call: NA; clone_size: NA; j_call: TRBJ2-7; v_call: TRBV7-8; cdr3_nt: TGTGCCAGCAGAACGACAGTGGACTCCTACGAGCAGTACTTC; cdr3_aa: CASRTTVDSYEQYF
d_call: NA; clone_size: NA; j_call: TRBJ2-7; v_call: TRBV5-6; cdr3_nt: TGTGCCAGCAGCTCCCTCACAGGACGGTACGAGCAGTACTTC; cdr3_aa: CASSSLTGRYEQYF
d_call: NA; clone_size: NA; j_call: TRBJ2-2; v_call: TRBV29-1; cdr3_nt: TGCAGCGTCTCCCGGCGGGCGAGCACCGGGGAGCTGTTTTTT; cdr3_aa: CSVSRRASTGELFF
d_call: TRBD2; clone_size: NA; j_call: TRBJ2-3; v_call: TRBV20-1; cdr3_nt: TGCAGTGCTAGACGGGGGGGCAAGGCAGATACGCAGTATTTT; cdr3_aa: CSARRGGKADTQYF
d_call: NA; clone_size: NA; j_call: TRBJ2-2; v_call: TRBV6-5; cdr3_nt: TGTGCCAGCAGTTTAAGGGCCGCGAACACCGGGGAGCTGTTTTTT; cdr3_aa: CASSLRAANTGELFF
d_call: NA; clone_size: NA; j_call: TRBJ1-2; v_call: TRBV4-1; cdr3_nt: TGCGCCAGCAGCCAAGTGGTGCGCGGAGAGAGCTACACCTTC; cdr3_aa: CASSQVVRGESYTF
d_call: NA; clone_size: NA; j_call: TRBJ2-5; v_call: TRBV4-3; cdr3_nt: TGCGCCAGCAGCCAAGATAACCGCTGGGAGACCCAGTACTTC; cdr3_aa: CASSQDNRWETQYF
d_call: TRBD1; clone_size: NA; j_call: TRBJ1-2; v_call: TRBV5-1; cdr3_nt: TGCGCCAGCAGCTTGGATGCCACAGGGGACTATGGCTACACCTTC; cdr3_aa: CASSLDATGDYGYTF
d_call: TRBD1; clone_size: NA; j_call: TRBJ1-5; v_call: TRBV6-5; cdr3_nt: TGTGCCAGCAGCGACAGGGGACCCAATCAGCCCCAGCATTTT; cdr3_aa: CASSDRGPNQPQHF
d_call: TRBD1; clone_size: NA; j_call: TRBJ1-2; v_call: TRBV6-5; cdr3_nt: TGTGCCAGCAGTACTGGGGGGACAGACTATGGCTACACCTTC; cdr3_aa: CASSTGGTDYGYTF
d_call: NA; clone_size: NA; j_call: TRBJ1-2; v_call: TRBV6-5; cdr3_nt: TGTGCCAGCAGTTACACCCGGGCCGATGGGCTCTATGGCTACACCTTC; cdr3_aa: CASSYTRADGLYGYTF
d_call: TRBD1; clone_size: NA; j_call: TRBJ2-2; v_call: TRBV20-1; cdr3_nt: TGCAGTGCCACCTCGGGGCTCAGGGGGAAGACCGGGGAGCTGTTTTTT; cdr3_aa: CSATSGLRGKTGELFF
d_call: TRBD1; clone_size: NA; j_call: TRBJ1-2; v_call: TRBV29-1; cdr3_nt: TGCAGCGTTGCCGGGACAGGGGGACTAGCCAACTATGGCTACACCTTC; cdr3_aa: CSVAGTGGLANYGYTF
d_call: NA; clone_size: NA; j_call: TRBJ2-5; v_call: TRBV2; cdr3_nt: TGTGCCAGCATCGCGGACTCCGGGAGAGAGACCCAGTACTTC; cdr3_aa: CASIADSGRETQYF
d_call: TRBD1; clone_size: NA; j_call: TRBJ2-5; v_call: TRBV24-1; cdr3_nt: TGTGCCACCAGTGATAGGACAGGGGCGAAGGAGACCCAGTACTTC; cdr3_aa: CATSDRTGAKETQYF
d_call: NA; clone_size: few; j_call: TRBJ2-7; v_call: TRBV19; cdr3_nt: TGTGCCAGTAGCCCGCAGCAGGGAAAAACCTACGAGCAGTACTTC; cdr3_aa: CASSPQQGKTYEQYF
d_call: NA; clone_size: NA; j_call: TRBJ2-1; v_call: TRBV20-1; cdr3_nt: TGCAGTGCTAGAGGCGTAGGGAATGAGCAGTTCTTC; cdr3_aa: CSARGVGNEQFF
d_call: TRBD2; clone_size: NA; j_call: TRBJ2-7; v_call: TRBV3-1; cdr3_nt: TGTGCCAGCAGCCAAGATAACCAGCGGGGTGGTGAGCAGTACTTC; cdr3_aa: CASSQDNQRGGEQYF
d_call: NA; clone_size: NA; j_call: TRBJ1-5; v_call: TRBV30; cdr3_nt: TGTGCCTGGAGTCCCTATGACCCTAGCAATCAGCCCCAGCATTTT; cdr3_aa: CAWSPYDPSNQPQHF
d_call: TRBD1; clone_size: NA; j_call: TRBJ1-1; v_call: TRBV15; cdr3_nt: TGTGCCACCAGCAGAGATCCGACAGGGATCACTGAAGCTTTCTTT; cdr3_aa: CATSRDPTGITEAFF
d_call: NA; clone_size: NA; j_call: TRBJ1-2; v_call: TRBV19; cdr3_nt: TGTGCCAGTAGAGGGCCGGCGGGCTATGGCTACACCTTC; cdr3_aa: CASRGPAGYGYTF